A single T cell receptor (beta chain) is shown here with its context. What it binds is not known. The sample belongs to a study of blood T cells in healthy people across ages. Background on the study: Per two T cells, about one barcoded beta molecule was captured through template switching.

Study observations and caveats: TCR beta diversity tracked closely with naive T cell percentage.

A second PCR, run for roughly 7 to 11 cycles, used a sample-barcoded 5' primer plus a J-beta primer mix. TCRdb processed the 5' RACE reads anew with MiXCR; each CDR3 protein has one entry. This sample yields 700,000 to 850,000 distinct CDR3 sequences, of which approximately 35% are seen a single time; 10% to 15% belongs to the top ten. Germline V gene sequence: CDR1 LGHNA, CDR2 YSLEER. The CDR3 totals 16 residues. V gave up 1 base and J gave up 3 bases, with 16 bases separating them. The sequence was obtained from a man aged 18 to 29 in good health. The chain is built from TRBV4-3 and TRBJ2-7; D gene unclear. Sample: blood. CDR3 region: CASSQVIGNNRYEQYF. The CDR3 DNA is TGCGCCAGCAGCCAAGTGATAGGGAACAACCGCTACGAGCAGTACTTC.